A selection of T cell receptor beta chains follows, all from one sample in a study of blood T cell repertoires in COVID-19. TCRdb keeps only in-frame clones here, not all; method: immunoSEQ multiplex PCR. Of fewer than 450,000 clones in the sample, approximately 87% were seen once. Sequencing input: peripheral blood. These receptors originate from a woman between 50 and 59 years old with COVID-19, enrolled during active disease. The CDR3 runs from the conserved cysteine through the conserved F or W. Each record gives: V gene, J gene, clone size, D gene, CDR3 protein, CDR3 DNA. The D gene is left open where the match is weak. Clone sizes are given selectively: once, few, many, or a class where the clone is expanded.

v_gene: TRBV29-1
j_gene: TRBJ1-1
abundance: NA
d_gene: NA
CDR3aa: CSVRGALILNTEAFF
CDR3nt: TGCAGCGTTCGTGGGGCCCTCATTCTGAACACTGAAGCTTTCTTT

v_gene: TRBV7-7
j_gene: TRBJ2-1
abundance: NA
d_gene: NA
CDR3aa: CATRTGKLSYNEQFF
CDR3nt: TGTGCCACTCGGACGGGGAAACTCTCCTACAATGAGCAGTTCTTC

v_gene: TRBV5-1
j_gene: TRBJ1-2
abundance: NA
d_gene: NA
CDR3aa: CASNAGAGNGYTF
CDR3nt: TGCGCCAGCAACGCAGGGGCAGGGAATGGCTACACCTTC

v_gene: TRBV18
j_gene: TRBJ2-7
abundance: NA
d_gene: TRBD2
CDR3aa: CASSPVAGGGEQYF
CDR3nt: TGTGCCAGCTCACCGGTAGCGGGAGGCGGAGAGCAGTACTTC

v_gene: TRBV12-5
j_gene: TRBJ1-1
abundance: NA
d_gene: NA
CDR3aa: CASGLDGGLTEAFF
CDR3nt: TGTGCTAGTGGTTTGGATGGAGGTCTCACTGAAGCTTTCTTT

v_gene: TRBV7-9
j_gene: TRBJ1-2
abundance: NA
d_gene: TRBD1
CDR3aa: CASSLGGTGKGGYTF
CDR3nt: TGTGCCAGCAGCTTAGGGGGGACAGGGAAGGGTGGCTACACCTTC

v_gene: TRBV14
j_gene: TRBJ2-4
abundance: NA
d_gene: TRBD1
CDR3aa: CASSQAGTGLAKNIQYF
CDR3nt: TGTGCCAGCAGCCAAGCGGGGACAGGGTTGGCCAAAAACATTCAGTACTTC

v_gene: TRBV27
j_gene: TRBJ2-1
abundance: once
d_gene: NA
CDR3aa: CASSYLGTNNEQFF
CDR3nt: TGTGCCAGCAGCTACCTCGGGACAAACAATGAGCAGTTCTTC

v_gene: TRBV27
j_gene: TRBJ1-1
abundance: NA
d_gene: TRBD1
CDR3aa: CASSYTGGIVAFF
CDR3nt: TGTGCCAGCAGTTACACAGGGGGCATTGTAGCTTTCTTT

v_gene: TRBV5-5
j_gene: TRBJ2-7
abundance: NA
d_gene: NA
CDR3aa: CASSLGPGSYEQYF
CDR3nt: TGTGCCAGCAGCTTGGGTCCAGGATCCTACGAGCAGTACTTC

v_gene: TRBV30
j_gene: TRBJ1-1
abundance: NA
d_gene: TRBD1
CDR3aa: CAWCPGTGAEAFF
CDR3nt: TGTGCCTGGTGTCCCGGGACAGGGGCTGAAGCTTTCTTT

v_gene: TRBV10-2
j_gene: TRBJ1-1
abundance: NA
d_gene: TRBD1
CDR3aa: CASTLTGTNTEAFF
CDR3nt: TGCGCCAGCACCTTGACAGGGACGAACACTGAAGCTTTCTTT

v_gene: TRBV30
j_gene: TRBJ1-3
abundance: NA
d_gene: NA
CDR3aa: CAWSSGGGWNTIYF
CDR3nt: TGTGCCTGGAGTAGTGGGGGGGGTTGGAACACCATATATTTT

v_gene: TRBV3-1/TRBV3-2
j_gene: TRBJ2-1
abundance: NA
d_gene: TRBD2
CDR3aa: CASSQVAFGASGRGEQFF
CDR3nt: TGTGCCAGCAGCCAAGTTGCTTTTGGGGCTAGCGGGCGAGGTGAGCAGTTCTTC

v_gene: TRBV19
j_gene: TRBJ1-4
abundance: NA
d_gene: TRBD1
CDR3aa: CASRDRATNEKLFF
CDR3nt: TGTGCCAGTAGGGACAGGGCAACTAATGAAAAACTGTTTTTT

v_gene: TRBV9
j_gene: TRBJ1-4
abundance: NA
d_gene: TRBD1
CDR3aa: CASSGTGGEKLFF
CDR3nt: TGTGCCAGCAGCGGGACAGGGGGTGAAAAACTGTTTTTT

v_gene: TRBV19
j_gene: TRBJ2-2
abundance: NA
d_gene: TRBD2
CDR3aa: CASSRRGRDNAGELFF
CDR3nt: TGTGCCAGTAGTCGACGCGGGAGGGATAACGCCGGGGAGCTGTTTTTT

v_gene: TRBV7-6
j_gene: TRBJ2-2
abundance: NA
d_gene: TRBD1
CDR3aa: CASSLVVGQANTGELFF
CDR3nt: TGTGCCAGCAGCTTAGTAGTGGGACAGGCGAACACCGGGGAGCTGTTTTTT

v_gene: TRBV3-1/TRBV3-2
j_gene: TRBJ2-3
abundance: NA
d_gene: TRBD2
CDR3aa: CASTHSGISTDTQYF
CDR3nt: TGTGCCAGCACCCATAGCGGGATTAGCACAGATACGCAGTATTTT

v_gene: TRBV30
j_gene: TRBJ1-5
abundance: NA
d_gene: NA
CDR3aa: CAWTLGGSSNQPQHF
CDR3nt: TGTGCCTGGACCCTAGGGGGTAGCAGCAATCAGCCCCAGCATTTT

v_gene: TRBV5-1
j_gene: TRBJ1-2
abundance: NA
d_gene: NA
CDR3aa: CASSPGAKGSYGYTF
CDR3nt: TGCGCCAGCAGTCCCGGAGCGAAAGGGAGCTATGGCTACACCTTC

v_gene: TRBV7-9
j_gene: TRBJ1-1
abundance: NA
d_gene: NA
CDR3aa: CASSLLSQIKAFF
CDR3nt: TGTGCCAGCAGCTTATTAAGTCAGATTAAAGCTTTCTTT

v_gene: TRBV3-1/TRBV3-2
j_gene: TRBJ2-7
abundance: NA
d_gene: NA
CDR3aa: CASSQVDKGEQYF
CDR3nt: TGTGCCAGCAGCCAAGTCGACAAAGGCGAGCAGTACTTC

v_gene: TRBV7-6
j_gene: TRBJ1-1
abundance: NA
d_gene: NA
CDR3aa: CASRAVRLMNTEAFF
CDR3nt: TGTGCCAGCCGCGCGGTGCGGCTCATGAACACTGAAGCTTTCTTT

v_gene: TRBV6-5
j_gene: TRBJ1-2
abundance: NA
d_gene: TRBD1
CDR3aa: CASRSGTGNYGYTF
CDR3nt: TGTGCCAGCAGGTCCGGGACAGGGAACTATGGCTACACCTTC

v_gene: TRBV5-4
j_gene: TRBJ2-1
abundance: NA
d_gene: TRBD2
CDR3aa: CASSSGTSGSLPYNEQFF
CDR3nt: TGTGCCAGCAGCTCAGGGACTAGCGGGAGTCTCCCCTACAATGAGCAGTTCTTC

v_gene: TRBV11-3
j_gene: TRBJ2-5
abundance: once
d_gene: TRBD2
CDR3aa: CASSLSGRARETQYF
CDR3nt: TGTGCCAGCAGCCTGAGCGGGAGGGCTCGAGAGACCCAGTACTTC

v_gene: TRBV5-1
j_gene: TRBJ1-1
abundance: NA
d_gene: NA
CDR3aa: CASSLEPGWVTEAFF
CDR3nt: TGCGCCAGCAGCTTGGAACCGGGTTGGGTAACTGAAGCTTTCTTT

v_gene: TRBV7-9
j_gene: TRBJ1-6
abundance: NA
d_gene: TRBD1
CDR3aa: CASSSGTVNDFGNSPLHF
CDR3nt: TGTGCCAGCAGTTCCGGGACAGTCAACGACTTCGGCAATTCACCCCTCCACTTT

v_gene: TRBV27
j_gene: TRBJ2-7
abundance: NA
d_gene: TRBD1
CDR3aa: CASSFGTGTYEQYF
CDR3nt: TGTGCCAGCAGTTTCGGGACAGGCACCTACGAGCAGTACTTC

v_gene: TRBV7-8
j_gene: TRBJ1-6
abundance: NA
d_gene: TRBD1
CDR3aa: CASSSSPGGFYNSPLHF
CDR3nt: TGTGCCAGCAGCTCCAGCCCAGGGGGCTTCTATAATTCACCCCTCCACTTT

v_gene: TRBV9
j_gene: TRBJ1-1
abundance: NA
d_gene: TRBD1
CDR3aa: CASSVKTGGTEAFF
CDR3nt: TGTGCCAGCAGCGTAAAGACAGGGGGCACTGAAGCTTTCTTT

v_gene: TRBV19
j_gene: TRBJ1-5
abundance: few
d_gene: NA
CDR3aa: CASSSGFGNQPQHF
CDR3nt: TGTGCCAGTTCTTCAGGCTTCGGCAATCAGCCCCAGCATTTT

v_gene: TRBV4-2
j_gene: TRBJ2-3
abundance: NA
d_gene: TRBD2
CDR3aa: CASRLAGVADTQYF
CDR3nt: TGTGCCAGCAGGCTAGCGGGTGTTGCAGATACGCAGTATTTT

v_gene: TRBV6-5
j_gene: TRBJ1-1
abundance: NA
d_gene: NA
CDR3aa: CASSYSRAGLTEAFF
CDR3nt: TGTGCCAGCAGTTACTCGAGGGCAGGACTCACTGAAGCTTTCTTT

v_gene: TRBV27
j_gene: TRBJ2-4
abundance: NA
d_gene: TRBD1
CDR3aa: CASRGQGAYYF
CDR3nt: TGTGCCAGCAGGGGACAGGGGGCCTATTACTTC

v_gene: TRBV19
j_gene: TRBJ2-7
abundance: once
d_gene: TRBD1
CDR3aa: CASNPGTGIYEQYF
CDR3nt: TGTGCCAGTAACCCCGGGACAGGGATCTACGAGCAGTACTTC

v_gene: TRBV9
j_gene: TRBJ2-3
abundance: NA
d_gene: TRBD2
CDR3aa: CASSPAGGGTDTQYF
CDR3nt: TGTGCCAGCAGCCCCGCGGGAGGGGGCACAGATACGCAGTATTTT

v_gene: TRBV15
j_gene: TRBJ2-7
abundance: NA
d_gene: NA
CDR3aa: CATSRERFYEQYF
CDR3nt: TGTGCCACCAGCAGAGAGAGATTCTACGAGCAGTACTTC

v_gene: TRBV2
j_gene: TRBJ2-4
abundance: NA
d_gene: NA
CDR3aa: CASNIATKNIQYF
CDR3nt: TGTGCCAGCAATATCGCGACAAAAAACATTCAGTACTTC

v_gene: TRBV29-1
j_gene: TRBJ1-6
abundance: NA
d_gene: TRBD1
CDR3aa: CSVGQGADSPLHF
CDR3nt: TGCAGCGTTGGACAGGGGGCTGATTCACCCCTCCACTTT

v_gene: TRBV18
j_gene: TRBJ2-2
abundance: NA
d_gene: NA
CDR3aa: CASSPVFSSTGELFF
CDR3nt: TGTGCCAGCTCACCGGTCTTCTCGAGCACCGGGGAGCTGTTTTTT

v_gene: TRBV9
j_gene: TRBJ2-1
abundance: NA
d_gene: TRBD1
CDR3aa: CASSVGQGGPTPYNEQFF
CDR3nt: TGTGCCAGCAGCGTAGGACAGGGGGGACCGACGCCCTACAATGAGCAGTTCTTC

v_gene: TRBV19
j_gene: TRBJ1-1
abundance: NA
d_gene: NA
CDR3aa: CASSEVVNTEAFF
CDR3nt: TGTGCCAGTAGTGAGGTGGTGAACACTGAAGCTTTCTTT

v_gene: TRBV4-1
j_gene: TRBJ1-1
abundance: NA
d_gene: NA
CDR3aa: CASRKGGTTEAFF
CDR3nt: TGCGCCAGCAGAAAAGGGGGAACCACTGAAGCTTTCTTT

v_gene: TRBV30
j_gene: TRBJ2-5
abundance: NA
d_gene: NA
CDR3aa: CAWSGRAAGTQYF
CDR3nt: TGTGCCTGGAGTGGGAGGGCTGCGGGGACCCAGTACTTC

v_gene: TRBV19
j_gene: TRBJ2-7
abundance: once
d_gene: TRBD2
CDR3aa: CATAGLGSDEQYF
CDR3nt: TGTGCCACTGCCGGACTAGGGTCCGACGAGCAGTACTTC

v_gene: TRBV7-6
j_gene: TRBJ1-5
abundance: NA
d_gene: NA
CDR3aa: CASSPVGQGAPQPQHF
CDR3nt: TGTGCCAGCAGCCCCGTGGGACAAGGCGCACCCCAGCCCCAGCATTTT

v_gene: TRBV11-2
j_gene: TRBJ1-1
abundance: NA
d_gene: TRBD1
CDR3aa: CASSLGQGANTEAFF
CDR3nt: TGTGCCAGCAGCTTAGGGCAGGGGGCAAACACTGAAGCTTTCTTT

v_gene: TRBV30
j_gene: TRBJ1-2
abundance: NA
d_gene: TRBD1
CDR3aa: CAWITDRARYGYTF
CDR3nt: TGTGCCTGGATTACCGACAGGGCTCGTTATGGCTACACCTTC

v_gene: TRBV12-5
j_gene: TRBJ1-5
abundance: NA
d_gene: NA
CDR3aa: CASGFHLGGFGQPQHF
CDR3nt: TGTGCTAGTGGTTTCCACCTAGGGGGATTCGGCCAGCCCCAGCATTTT

v_gene: TRBV6-6
j_gene: TRBJ2-3
abundance: NA
d_gene: TRBD2
CDR3aa: CASSLRTSGSGWTDTQYF
CDR3nt: TGTGCCAGCAGTCTCCGGACTAGCGGAAGTGGGTGGACAGATACGCAGTATTTT

v_gene: TRBV2
j_gene: TRBJ1-2
abundance: NA
d_gene: TRBD1
CDR3aa: CASSDRDRGGYTF
CDR3nt: TGTGCCAGCAGTGACCGGGACAGGGGTGGCTACACCTTC

v_gene: TRBV6-2/TRBV6-3
j_gene: TRBJ2-1
abundance: NA
d_gene: NA
CDR3aa: CASSYPRVYNEQFF
CDR3nt: TGTGCCAGCAGTTACCCCCGAGTCTACAATGAGCAGTTCTTC

v_gene: TRBV11-2
j_gene: TRBJ2-1
abundance: NA
d_gene: NA
CDR3aa: CASSLLGSGAAYNEQFF
CDR3nt: TGTGCCAGCAGCTTACTCGGGTCGGGAGCGGCATACAATGAGCAGTTCTTC

v_gene: TRBV9
j_gene: TRBJ1-2
abundance: NA
d_gene: NA
CDR3aa: CASSVPSLVTPSFYTF
CDR3nt: TGTGCCAGCAGCGTGCCAAGCCTCGTAACTCCGTCATTCTACACCTTC

v_gene: TRBV5-1
j_gene: TRBJ2-1
abundance: NA
d_gene: TRBD1
CDR3aa: CASSPRDRDDNEQFF
CDR3nt: TGCGCCAGCAGCCCCCGGGACAGGGACGACAATGAGCAGTTCTTC